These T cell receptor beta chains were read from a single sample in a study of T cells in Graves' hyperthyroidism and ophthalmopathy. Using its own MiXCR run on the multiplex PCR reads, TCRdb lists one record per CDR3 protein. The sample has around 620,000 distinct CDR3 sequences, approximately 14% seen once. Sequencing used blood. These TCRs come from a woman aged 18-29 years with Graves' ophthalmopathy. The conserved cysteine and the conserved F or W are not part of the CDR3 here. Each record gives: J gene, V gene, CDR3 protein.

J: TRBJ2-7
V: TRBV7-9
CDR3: ASSRSLAGGTTYEQY

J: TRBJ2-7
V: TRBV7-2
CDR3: ASRDPGQSGYEQY

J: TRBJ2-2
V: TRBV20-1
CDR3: SARDYGAGELF

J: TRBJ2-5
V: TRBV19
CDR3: ASSIGDRGRETQY

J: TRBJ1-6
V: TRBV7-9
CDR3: ASSLGTGKYSPLH

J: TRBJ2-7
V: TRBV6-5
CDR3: ASSYSYIASGPSYEQY

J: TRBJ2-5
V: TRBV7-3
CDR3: ASSPRQGVGETQY

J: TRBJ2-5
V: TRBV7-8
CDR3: ASSLSGTEETQY

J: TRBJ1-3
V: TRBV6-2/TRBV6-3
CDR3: ASTSAPGSAWGNTIY

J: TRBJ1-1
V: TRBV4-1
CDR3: ASSQDPASSYTEAF

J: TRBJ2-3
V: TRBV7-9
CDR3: ASSLAASVWTDTQY

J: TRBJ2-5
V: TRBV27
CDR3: ASSLRPSGAGTQY

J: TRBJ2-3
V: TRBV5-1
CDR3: ASSDPQGADTQY

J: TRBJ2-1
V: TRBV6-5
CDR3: ASSYSGTSGGSYNEQF

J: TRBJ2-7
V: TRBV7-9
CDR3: ASSHRASHEQY

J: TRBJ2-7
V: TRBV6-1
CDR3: ASSTLSRDAGEQY

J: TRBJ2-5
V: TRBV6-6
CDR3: ASSYSRGGPHGKETQY

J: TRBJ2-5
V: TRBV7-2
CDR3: ASSPGAVQETQY

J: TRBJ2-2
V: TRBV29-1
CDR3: SVVRTWGDTGELF

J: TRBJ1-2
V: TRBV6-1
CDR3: ASSEARGGIRRYT

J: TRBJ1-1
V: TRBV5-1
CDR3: ASSLYRGWTAEAF

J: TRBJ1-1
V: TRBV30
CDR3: AWSESTEAF

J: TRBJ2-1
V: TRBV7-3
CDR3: ASNLIGTSGTSGIGVEQF

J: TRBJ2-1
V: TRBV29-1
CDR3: SVMSGSSYNEQF

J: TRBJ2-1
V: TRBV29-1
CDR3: SVGEYEQF

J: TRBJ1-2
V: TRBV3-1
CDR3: ASSIRTGGYT